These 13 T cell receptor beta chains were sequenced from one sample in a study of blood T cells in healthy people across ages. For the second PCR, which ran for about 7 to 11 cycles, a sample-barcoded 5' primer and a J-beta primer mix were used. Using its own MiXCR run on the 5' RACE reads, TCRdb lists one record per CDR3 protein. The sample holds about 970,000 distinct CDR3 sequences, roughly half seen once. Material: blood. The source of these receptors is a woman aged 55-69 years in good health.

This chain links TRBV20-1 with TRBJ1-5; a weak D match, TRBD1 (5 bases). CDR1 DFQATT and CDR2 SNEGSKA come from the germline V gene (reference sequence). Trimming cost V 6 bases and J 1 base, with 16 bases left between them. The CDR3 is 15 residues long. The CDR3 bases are TGCAGTGCCTTAGACCCAGGGTCAAGCAATCAGCCCCAGCATTTT. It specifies CSALDPGSSNQPQHF.

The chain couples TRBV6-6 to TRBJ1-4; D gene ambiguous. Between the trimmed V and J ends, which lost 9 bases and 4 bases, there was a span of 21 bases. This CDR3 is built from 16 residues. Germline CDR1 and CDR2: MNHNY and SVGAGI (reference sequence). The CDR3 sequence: CARRIKGTAFNEKLFF. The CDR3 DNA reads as TGTGCCAGGAGGATAAAGGGCACAGCCTTTAATGAAAAACTGTTTTTT.

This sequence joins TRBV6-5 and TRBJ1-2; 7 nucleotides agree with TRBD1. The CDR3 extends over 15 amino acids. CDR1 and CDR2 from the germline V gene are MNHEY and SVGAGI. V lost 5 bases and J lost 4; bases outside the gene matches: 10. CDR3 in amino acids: CASSPGTASFYGYTF. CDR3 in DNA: TGTGCCAGCAGTCCCGGGACAGCGTCTTTCTATGGCTACACCTTC.

The CDR3 is CASSSGTGSFYEQYF. In DNA form, the CDR3 reads TGTGCCAGCAGCTCCGGGACAGGGAGTTTCTACGAGCAGTACTTC. The J gene is TRBJ2-7, the V gene TRBV7-8; 9 bases agree with TRBD1. The V segment lost 4 bases and the J segment 3 bases; nucleotides outside the gene matches: 7. CDR3 size: 15 residues. Germline loops: CDR1 SGHVS, CDR2 FQNEAQ.

This CDR3 is CASSQLRGTGDTDTQYF. CDR3 nucleotides: TGCGCCAGCAGCCAACTAAGGGGGACAGGCGACACAGATACGCAGTATTTT. The chain couples TRBV4-1 to TRBJ2-3, with TRBD1 matching over 8 bases. There are 17 residues in the CDR3. Germline-derived CDR1 and CDR2 are MGHRA and YSYEKL. V gave up 2 bases and J gave up 2 bases; unmatched junction bases: 9.

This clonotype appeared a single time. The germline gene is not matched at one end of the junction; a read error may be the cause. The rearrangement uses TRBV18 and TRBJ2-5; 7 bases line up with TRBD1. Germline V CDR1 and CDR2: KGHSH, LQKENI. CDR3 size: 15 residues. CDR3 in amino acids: CASSPQEGAREAQYF. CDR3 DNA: TGTGCCAGCTCACCACAAGAGGGGGCACGAGAGGCCCAGTACTTC.

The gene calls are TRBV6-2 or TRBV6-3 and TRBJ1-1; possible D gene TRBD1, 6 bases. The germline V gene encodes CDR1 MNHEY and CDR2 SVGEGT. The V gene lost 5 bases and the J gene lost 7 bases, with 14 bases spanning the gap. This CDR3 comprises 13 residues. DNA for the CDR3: TGTGCCAGCAGTAGGGGGACGAAGAGTGAAGCTTTCTTT. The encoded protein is CASSRGTKSEAFF.

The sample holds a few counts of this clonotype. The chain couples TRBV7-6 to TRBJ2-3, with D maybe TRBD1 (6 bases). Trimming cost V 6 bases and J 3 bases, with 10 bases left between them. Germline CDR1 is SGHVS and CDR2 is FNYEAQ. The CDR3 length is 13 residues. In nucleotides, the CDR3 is TGTGCCAGCAGGCATACAGGGACAGATACGCAGTATTTT. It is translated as CASRHTGTDTQYF. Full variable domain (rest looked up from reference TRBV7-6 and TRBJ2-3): GAGVSQSPRYKVTKRGQDVALRCDPISGHVSLYWYRQALGQGPEFLTYFNYEAQQDKSGLPNDRFSAERPEGSISTLTIQRTEQRDSAMYRCASRHTGTDTQYFGPGTRLTVL.

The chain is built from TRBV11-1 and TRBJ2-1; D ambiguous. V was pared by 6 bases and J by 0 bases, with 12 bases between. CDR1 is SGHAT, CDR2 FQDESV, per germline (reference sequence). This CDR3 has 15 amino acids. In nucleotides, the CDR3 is TGTGCCAGCAGGGCGATCGAGAGCTCCTACAATGAGCAGTTCTTC. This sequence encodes CASRAIESSYNEQFF.

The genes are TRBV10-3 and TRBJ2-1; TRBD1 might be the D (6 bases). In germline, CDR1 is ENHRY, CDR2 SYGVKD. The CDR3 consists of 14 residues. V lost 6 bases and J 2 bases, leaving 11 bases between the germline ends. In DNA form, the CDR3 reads TGTGCCATCAGCGGACAGAAAACCTACAATGAGCAGTTCTTC. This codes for CAISGQKTYNEQFF.

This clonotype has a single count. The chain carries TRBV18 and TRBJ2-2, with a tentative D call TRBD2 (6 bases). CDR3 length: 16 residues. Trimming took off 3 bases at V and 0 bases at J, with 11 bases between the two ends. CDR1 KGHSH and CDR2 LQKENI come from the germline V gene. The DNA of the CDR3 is TGTGCCAGCTCACCCGGGAGCAGCACGAACACCGGGGAGCTGTTTTTT. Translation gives CASSPGSSTNTGELFF.

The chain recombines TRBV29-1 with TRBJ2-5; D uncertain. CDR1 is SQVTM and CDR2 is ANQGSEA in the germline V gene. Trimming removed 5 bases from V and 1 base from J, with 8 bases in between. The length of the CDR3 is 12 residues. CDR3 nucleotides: TGCAGCGTTCAGGCAGCCCAAGAGACCCAGTACTTC. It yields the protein CSVQAAQETQYF.

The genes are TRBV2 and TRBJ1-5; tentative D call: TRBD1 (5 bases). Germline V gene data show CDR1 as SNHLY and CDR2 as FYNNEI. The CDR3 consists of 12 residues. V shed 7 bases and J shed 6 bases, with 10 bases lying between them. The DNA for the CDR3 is TGTGCCAGCACACGGGGGACTCAGCCCCAGCATTTT. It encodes CASTRGTQPQHF.